These T cell receptor beta chains were read from a single sample in a study of post-analysis software for immune sequencing data. Each CDR3 protein gets one entry after TCRdb re-called the PCR reads with MiXCR. Among roughly 670,000 distinct CDR3 sequences listed, over 45% were seen once. Sequencing used blood. The source is a girl aged 2 to 10 with multiple sclerosis. Each CDR3 is given with its conserved first and last residue. Each record gives: D gene, V gene, J gene, clone size, CDR3 DNA, CDR3 protein. D genes are given only for firm matches. Clone size is given for some rows only: seen once, a few or many times, or a class if the clone is expanded.

.,TRBV11-2,TRBJ2-5,once,TGTGCCAGCAGCTCCCCTCCTTACCAGTACTTC,CASSSPPYQYF
TRBD2,TRBV12-3/TRBV12-4,TRBJ2-3,.,TGTGCCAGTACTAGCGGACCCGGAACGGATACGCAGTATTTT,CASTSGPGTDTQYF
.,TRBV12-3/TRBV12-4,TRBJ1-2,.,TGTGCCAGCAGTGCCCGGGACGCAAACTATGGCTACACCTTC,CASSARDANYGYTF
.,TRBV4-3,TRBJ2-1,.,TGCGCCAGCAGCCAAGAAACCGACAGGAGATTCCTAAATGAGCAGTTCTTC,CASSQETDRRFLNEQFF
TRBD1,TRBV11-2,TRBJ2-1,.,TGTGCCAGCAGCTTAGAGGGGACAGTGGGGGTCAATGAGCAGTTCTTC,CASSLEGTVGVNEQFF
.,TRBV12-3/TRBV12-4,TRBJ2-3,.,TGTGCCGGCAGTTTAGAAGTGGCAGATACGCAGTATTTT,CAGSLEVADTQYF
.,TRBV12-3/TRBV12-4,TRBJ2-7,.,TGTGCCAGCAGTTTAAACAGGGCGCACGAGCAGTACTTC,CASSLNRAHEQYF
TRBD2,TRBV20-1,TRBJ2-1,.,TGCAGTGCTGCCGGGACTAGCGAGAATGAGCAGTTCTTC,CSAAGTSENEQFF
TRBD1,TRBV5-5,TRBJ2-3,.,TGTGCCAGCAGCTGGGATGGGACAGCCTCACCGGGCCCACCAGATACGCAGTATTTT,CASSWDGTASPGPPDTQYF
.,TRBV7-6,TRBJ2-7,.,TGTGCCAGCAGCCCCTCGAGCTCCTACAATGAGCAGTACTTC,CASSPSSSYNEQYF
TRBD1,TRBV5-1,TRBJ1-1,.,TGCGCCTGCAGCTTGACACAGGGGAGGACTGAAGCTTTCTTT,CACSLTQGRTEAFF
.,TRBV20-1,TRBJ1-1,.,TGCAGTGCTAGTTCTGGGAACACTGAAGCTTTCTTT,CSASSGNTEAFF
.,TRBV5-5,TRBJ1-2,few,TGTGCCAGCAGCTTTTCGCCAGAAAACTATGGCTACACCTTC,CASSFSPENYGYTF
.,TRBV7-8,TRBJ2-3,.,TGTGCCAGCAGGGTAAAGGTCGGAGTTATTGATACGCAGTATTTT,CASRVKVGVIDTQYF
TRBD1,TRBV3-1,TRBJ1-1,.,TGTGCCAGCAGCCACGCCGGGACAGGGAACACTGAAGCTTTCTTT,CASSHAGTGNTEAFF
TRBD2,TRBV2,TRBJ2-1,.,TGTGCCAGCAGTCCTAGCGGGGATAGCAATGAGCAGTTCTTC,CASSPSGDSNEQFF
.,TRBV29-1,TRBJ2-3,.,TGCAGCGTTGAAGCACAAAGGGCAGATACGCAGTATTTT,CSVEAQRADTQYF
TRBD1,TRBV24-1,TRBJ2-3,.,TGTGCCACCAGTGATCCAACCCCCGGGACAGGGGCAGATACGCAGTATTTT,CATSDPTPGTGADTQYF
TRBD2,TRBV5-6,TRBJ2-5,.,TGTGCCAGCAGCTTTACGACTAGCGGGTACCAAGAGACCCAGTACTTC,CASSFTTSGYQETQYF
.,TRBV12-3/TRBV12-4,TRBJ1-5,.,TGTGCCAGCAGTTTTACTAGCAATCAGCCCCAGCATTTT,CASSFTSNQPQHF
TRBD2,TRBV7-2,TRBJ2-1,once,TGTGCCAGCAGCTTAGGGACTAGCTGGTATGAGCAGTTCTTC,CASSLGTSWYEQFF
.,TRBV4-2,TRBJ2-7,.,TGTGCCAGCAGCCAAGATTTGGGGGGGGCCGTCTACGAGCAGTACTTC,CASSQDLGGAVYEQYF
.,TRBV13,TRBJ2-3,few,TGTGCCAGCAGCTTAAGACTAGGGGAATTCACAGATACGCAGTATTTT,CASSLRLGEFTDTQYF
.,TRBV10-3,TRBJ1-2,.,TGTGCCATCAGTGAGGCCTACTTTTTCTATGGCTACACCTTC,CAISEAYFFYGYTF
TRBD1,TRBV6-2/TRBV6-3,TRBJ2-7,.,TGTGCCAGCAGCTCCGGGACAGGGGGCGGCTACGAGCAGTACTTC,CASSSGTGGGYEQYF
TRBD2,TRBV24-1,TRBJ2-1,.,TGTGCCACCAGTGATTCCGGACTAGCGGGAACTCCGAATGAGCAGTTCTTC,CATSDSGLAGTPNEQFF
.,TRBV5-1,TRBJ1-5,.,TGCGCCAGCAGCTTGGGCGGGGGTCCTTCCAATCAGCCCCAGCATTTT,CASSLGGGPSNQPQHF
.,TRBV5-1,TRBJ1-2,few,TGCGCCAGCAGCTTGTTGTCTCAGTCGAACTATGGCTACACCTTC,CASSLLSQSNYGYTF
.,TRBV12-3/TRBV12-4,TRBJ2-7,.,TGTGCCAGCAGTCGTGACAGGTACGAGCAGTACTTC,CASSRDRYEQYF
.,TRBV4-3,TRBJ2-1,few,TGCGCCAGCAGAAGGGGACTGGCAACCTACAATGAGCAGTTCTTC,CASRRGLATYNEQFF
.,TRBV6-2/TRBV6-3,TRBJ2-1,.,TGTGCCAGCTCTAATACGGGGAACAATGAGCAGTTCTTC,CASSNTGNNEQFF
.,TRBV7-3,TRBJ1-1,.,TGTGCCAGCCGCTGGGACGCAAACACTGAAGCTTTCTTT,CASRWDANTEAFF
.,TRBV25-1,TRBJ1-2,few,TGTGCCAGCGGGGAGGGGAACTATGGCTACACCTTC,CASGEGNYGYTF
TRBD1,TRBV7-2,TRBJ1-6,.,TGTGCCGGCAGCCAGGGACAGGGAAATTCACCCCTCCACTTT,CAGSQGQGNSPLHF
.,TRBV20-1,TRBJ2-7,.,TGCAGTGCTACTGATGCCAGGGGGGCCTACGAGCAGTACTTC,CSATDARGAYEQYF
TRBD2,TRBV20-1,TRBJ2-1,.,TGCAGTGCTATTAGCGGGGTTAACCCACGTGAGCAGTTCTTC,CSAISGVNPREQFF
.,TRBV12-3/TRBV12-4,TRBJ1-5,.,TGTGCCAGCAGTTTAAAGGCAGGCGGGCGTCCGCCCCAGCATTTT,CASSLKAGGRPPQHF
.,TRBV12-3/TRBV12-4,TRBJ2-3,few,TGTGCCAGCAGTTTCGCCAGCACAGATACGCAGTATTTT,CASSFASTDTQYF
TRBD1,TRBV30,TRBJ2-6,.,TGTGCCTGGGGGACAGGCTCTGGGGCCAACGTCCTGACTTTC,CAWGTGSGANVLTF
.,TRBV29-1,TRBJ2-4,.,TGCAGCGTTGAACCCGGGACCAAAAACATTCAGTACTTC,CSVEPGTKNIQYF
.,TRBV5-1,TRBJ2-1,.,TGCGCCAGCAGCTTGGGGCTAGCGTTAACGAATGAGCAGTTCTTC,CASSLGLALTNEQFF
.,TRBV7-9,TRBJ2-1,.,TGTGCCAGCAGCTTATATATGGGGTCAATCCCCGATGAGCAGTTCTTC,CASSLYMGSIPDEQFF
.,TRBV9,TRBJ2-1,.,TGTGCCAGCAGCACGGACCCAGGGAGCGATGAGCAGTTCTTC,CASSTDPGSDEQFF
.,TRBV12-3/TRBV12-4,TRBJ2-3,.,TGTGCCAGCAGTTTGGGTTTGTGGAGAGGGCTGAACACAGATACGCAGTATTTT,CASSLGLWRGLNTDTQYF
.,TRBV29-1,TRBJ2-7,.,TGCAGCGTTGACACCTCATCCTACGAGCAGTACTTC,CSVDTSSYEQYF
.,TRBV27,TRBJ2-3,few,TGTGCCAGCAGAACCGTTGGGGCAGATACGCAGTATTTT,CASRTVGADTQYF
.,TRBV20-1,TRBJ1-4,once,TGCAGTGCTAGAGGCCCTAGTATTGAAAAACTGTTTTTT,CSARGPSIEKLFF
.,TRBV6-5,TRBJ2-7,.,TGTGCCAGCAGTTACACTTCTACTGGGCTAAACGAGCAGTACTTC,CASSYTSTGLNEQYF
TRBD1,TRBV10-3,TRBJ1-1,.,TGTGCCACCAGTGGCTACAGGGGCGAGGCTGAAGCTTTCTTT,CATSGYRGEAEAFF
TRBD2,TRBV15,TRBJ2-1,.,TGTGCCACCAGCAGAGATGGAATGGCATTAGCGGGAGTCAATGAGCAGTTCTTC,CATSRDGMALAGVNEQFF
TRBD1,TRBV28,TRBJ2-4,.,TGTGCCAGCGTCGGGACAGGGGGCGCGAACATTCAGTACTTC,CASVGTGGANIQYF
TRBD2,TRBV2,TRBJ2-7,many,TGTGCCAGCAGTAGGACTAGCGGGAGCTCCTACGAGCAGTACTTC,CASSRTSGSSYEQYF
.,TRBV12-3/TRBV12-4,TRBJ2-1,.,TGTGCCAACATCGCCCCGGGCCCAATTCCATACAATGAGCAGTTCTTC,CANIAPGPIPYNEQFF